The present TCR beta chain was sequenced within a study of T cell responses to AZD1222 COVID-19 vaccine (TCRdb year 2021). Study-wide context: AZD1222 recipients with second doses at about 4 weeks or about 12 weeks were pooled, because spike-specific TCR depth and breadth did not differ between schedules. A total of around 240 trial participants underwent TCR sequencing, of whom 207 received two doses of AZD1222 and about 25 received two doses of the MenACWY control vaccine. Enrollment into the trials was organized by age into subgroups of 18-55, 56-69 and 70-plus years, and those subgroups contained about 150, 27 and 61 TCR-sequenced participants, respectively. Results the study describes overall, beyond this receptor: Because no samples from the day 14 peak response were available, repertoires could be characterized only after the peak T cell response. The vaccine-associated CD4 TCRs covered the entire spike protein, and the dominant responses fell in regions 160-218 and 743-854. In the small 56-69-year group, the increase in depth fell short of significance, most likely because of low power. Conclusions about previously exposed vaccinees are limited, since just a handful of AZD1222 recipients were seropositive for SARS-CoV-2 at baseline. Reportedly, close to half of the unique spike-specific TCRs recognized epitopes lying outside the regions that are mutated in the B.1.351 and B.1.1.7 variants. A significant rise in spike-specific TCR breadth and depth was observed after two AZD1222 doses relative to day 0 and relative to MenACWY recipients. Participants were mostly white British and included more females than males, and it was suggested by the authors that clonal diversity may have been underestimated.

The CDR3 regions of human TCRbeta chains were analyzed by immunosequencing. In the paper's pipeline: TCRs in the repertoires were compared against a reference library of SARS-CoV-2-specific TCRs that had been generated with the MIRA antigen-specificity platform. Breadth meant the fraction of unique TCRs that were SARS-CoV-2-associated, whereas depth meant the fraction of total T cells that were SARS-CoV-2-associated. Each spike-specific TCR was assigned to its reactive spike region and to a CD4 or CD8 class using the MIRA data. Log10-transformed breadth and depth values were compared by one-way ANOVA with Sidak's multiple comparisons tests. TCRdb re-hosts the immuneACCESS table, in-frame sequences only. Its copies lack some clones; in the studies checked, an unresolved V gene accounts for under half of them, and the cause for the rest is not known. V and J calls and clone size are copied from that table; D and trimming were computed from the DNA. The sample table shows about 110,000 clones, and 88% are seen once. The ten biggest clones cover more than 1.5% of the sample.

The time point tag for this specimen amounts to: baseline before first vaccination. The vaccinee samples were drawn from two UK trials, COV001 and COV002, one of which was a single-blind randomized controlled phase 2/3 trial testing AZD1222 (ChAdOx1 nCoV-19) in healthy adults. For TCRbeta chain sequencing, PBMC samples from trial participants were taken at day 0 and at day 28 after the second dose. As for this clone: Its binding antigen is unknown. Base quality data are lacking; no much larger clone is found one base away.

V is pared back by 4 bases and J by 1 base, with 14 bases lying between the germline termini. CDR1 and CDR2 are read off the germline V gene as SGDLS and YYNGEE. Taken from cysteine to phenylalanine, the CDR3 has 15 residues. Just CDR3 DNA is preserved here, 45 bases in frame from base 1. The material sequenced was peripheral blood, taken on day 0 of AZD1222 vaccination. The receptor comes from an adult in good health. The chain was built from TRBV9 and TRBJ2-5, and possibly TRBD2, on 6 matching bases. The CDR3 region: CASSPPLGGQETQYF. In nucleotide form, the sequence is TGTGCCAGCAGCCCCCCGTTGGGGGGCCAAGAGACCCAGTACTTC. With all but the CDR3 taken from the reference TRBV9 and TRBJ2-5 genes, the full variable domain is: DSGVTQTPKHLITATGQRVTLRCSPRSGDLSVYWYQQSLDQGLQFLIQYYNGEERAKGNILERFSAQQFPDLHSELNLSSLELGDSALYFCASSPPLGGQETQYFGPGTRLLVL.